This passage covers 23 T cell receptor beta chains from one sample sequenced in a study of blood T cell repertoires in COVID-19. Assay: immunoSEQ multiplex PCR; the TCRdb copy retains only in-frame clones and omits some. This table holds roughly 70,000 clones, roughly four fifths found once. The material sequenced was peripheral blood. These receptors were taken from a man in his fifties or sixties with COVID-19, enrolled during active disease.

This rearrangement joins TRBV6-4 to TRBJ2-7; TRBD2 might be the D (5 bases). This CDR3 spans 18 amino acids. V was clipped by 2 bases and J by 0 bases, with 20 bases between them. Germline CDR1 MRHNA, CDR2 SNTAGT. The CDR3 is CASSDPKALERYSYEQYF. The CDR3 DNA reads TGTGCCAGCAGTGACCCGAAGGCCTTAGAGCGGTACTCCTACGAGCAGTACTTC.

This clone turned up a few times. This chain connects TRBV7-3 to TRBJ2-3; TRBD2 matches 7 bases. This CDR3 has 15 residues. Unmatched junction bases numbered 10, after V lost 6 bases and J lost 4 bases. Germline V gives CDR1 SGHTA, CDR2 FQGTGA. The CDR3 is CASSMWGGRADTQYF. The CDR3 region has the DNA TGTGCCAGCAGTATGTGGGGCGGGAGAGCAGATACGCAGTATTTT. Looking up the rest from reference TRBV7-3 and TRBJ2-3 gives the full variable domain: GAGVSQTPSNKVTEKGKYVELRCDPISGHTALYWYRQSLGQGPEFLIYFQGTGAADDSGLPNDRFFAVRPEGSVSTLKIQRTERGDSAVYLCASSMWGGRADTQYFGPGTRLTVL.

V gene TRBV19 combines with J gene TRBJ1-1; D is possibly TRBD1 (6 bases). This CDR3 has 14 amino acids. V was shortened by 1 base and J by 5 bases, with 11 bases between the two germline ends. CDR1 is LNHDA, CDR2 SQIVND, per germline (reference sequence). Here the CDR3 reads CASSIVGGRTEAFF. Here the CDR3 DNA reads TGTGCCAGTAGTATAGTGGGGGGGCGGACTGAAGCTTTCTTT.

The chain employs TRBV12-3 or TRBV12-4 and TRBJ1-5; D is perhaps TRBD1 (5 bases). This CDR3 contains 12 residues. Trimming pared 6 bases from V and 5 bases from J, leaving 8 bases between. The CDR3 protein is CASSLTDQPQHF. The CDR3 nucleotides read TGTGCCAGCAGCTTGACAGATCAGCCCCAGCATTTT.

The V call is TRBV3-1 (or the pseudogene TRBV3-2), the J call TRBJ1-2; the D is unclear. The CDR3 covers 12 residues. V lost 2 bases, J lost 8 bases, and 9 bases lay in between. Germline CDR1 is LGHDT and CDR2 is YNNKEL (reference sequence). The CDR3 loop is CASSQYSVGYTF. In nucleotides, the CDR3 is TGTGCCAGCAGCCAATACTCTGTAGGCTACACCTTC.

The rearrangement links TRBV29-1 to TRBJ2-7; D is uncertain. V was pared by 5 bases and J by 6 bases, with 11 bases between. The germline CDR1 and CDR2 sequences are SQVTM and ANQGSEA. There are 11 residues in the CDR3. For the CDR3, the DNA is TGCAGCGTTAAAATCCCCTCCGAGCAGTACTTC. This codes for CSVKIPSEQYF.

This sequence joins TRBV6-5 and TRBJ1-2, with D uncertain. Germline V gives CDR1 MNHEY, CDR2 SVGAGI. V lost 5 bases, J lost 4 bases, and 14 bases lay in between. This CDR3 contains 14 residues. DNA of the CDR3: TGTGCCAGCAGTCCCGGGGTGAGGAGCTATGGCTACACCTTC. Its protein product is CASSPGVRSYGYTF.

This clone was recorded once. The chain uses TRBV2 and TRBJ2-3; D gene uncertain. In germline, CDR1 is SNHLY, CDR2 FYNNEI. V was trimmed by 4 bases and J by 1 base, leaving 9 bases between them. The CDR3 loop spans 14 amino acids. The CDR3 here is CASSARLGTDTQYF. CDR3 in DNA: TGTGCCAGCAGTGCTCGACTGGGCACAGATACGCAGTATTTT.

The rearrangement links TRBV28 to TRBJ2-2; 8 nucleotides agree with TRBD1. Germline V gives CDR1 MDHEN, CDR2 SYDVKM. The CDR3 runs 12 residues. Trimming at V came to 6 bases and at J to 9 bases, leaving 3 bases not matched to a gene. CDR3: CASRQGGRELFF. The CDR3 region has the DNA TGTGCCAGCAGACAGGGGGGAAGGGAGCTGTTTTTT.

V is TRBV5-1 and J is TRBJ1-4, with no clear D. CDR1 and CDR2 from the germline V gene are SGHRS and YFSETQ. V dropped 3 bases and J dropped 8 bases, with 17 bases sitting between them. CDR3 length: 15 residues. In DNA, the CDR3 is TGCGCCAGCAGCTCGGAGGGCGGAATAGGGGAAAAACTGTTTTTT. Protein product: CASSSEGGIGEKLFF.

This clone has just one count. The V and J genes are TRBV24-1 and TRBJ2-1; a possible D gene is TRBD1 (5 bases). There are 17 residues in the CDR3. Deletions cut 2 bases from V and 2 bases from J, with 15 bases between. Germline assignment: CDR1 KGHDR and CDR2 SFDVKD. In DNA, the CDR3 is TGTGCCACCAGTGATTCGAGTTGGACACGAACCTACAATGAGCAGTTCTTC. Translated: CATSDSSWTRTYNEQFF.

A remark on this clone: Additional DNA sequences in this sample encode the identical CDR3. The V call is TRBV5-1, the J call TRBJ2-3; TRBD2 matches at 10 bases. Germline trimming cut 2 bases from V and 6 bases from J; bases unmatched to any gene: 3. This CDR3 spans 14 amino acids. Germline CDR1 reads SGHRS; CDR2 reads YFSETQ. The CDR3 DNA reads as TGCGCCAGCAGCTTAGCGGGAGGGCGGGATACGCAGTATTTT. This translates into CASSLAGGRDTQYF.

V and J are TRBV9 and TRBJ2-5; a weak D match, TRBD2 (7 bases). The germline CDR1 and CDR2 sequences are SGDLS and YYNGEE. The CDR3 runs to 16 residues. The V gene lost 0 bases and the J gene lost 1 base, with 13 bases spanning the gap. The CDR3 nucleotides are TGTGCCAGCAGCGTAGGGGGGGGCATAGGCCAAGAGACCCAGTACTTC. It codes for CASSVGGGIGQETQYF.

CDR3 sequence: CASSYTDRRNEQFF. The CDR3 DNA reads as TGTGCCAGCAGTTATACCGACAGGCGAAATGAGCAGTTCTTC. The genes are TRBV6-5 and TRBJ2-1; a possible D gene is TRBD1 (6 bases). Trimming took 3 bases from V and 7 from J, leaving 13 bases between them. The germline gives CDR1 MNHEY, CDR2 SVGAGI. The CDR3 has 14 residues.

This sequence joins TRBV3-1 (or the pseudogene TRBV3-2) and TRBJ1-2; TRBD1 matches 8 bases. This CDR3 has 14 residues. The V gene's germline CDR1 is LGHDT and CDR2 YNNKEL (reference sequence). Trimming took 2 bases from V and 3 from J; bases not matched to a gene: 2. Written as DNA, the CDR3 is TGTGCCAGCAGCCAAACACAGGGGGACTATGGCTACACCTTC. Translation: CASSQTQGDYGYTF.

In the case of this clone: At one of its ends the junction is not consistent with the germline gene, which may arise from a read error. This chain joins TRBV2 and TRBJ2-7, with TRBD2 matching 9 bases. The CDR3 sequence is 14 residues long. Germline V gene sequence: CDR1 SNHLY, CDR2 FYNNEI. The CDR3 reads CASNPGLALYEQYF. In DNA, the CDR3 is TGTGCTAGCAATCCGGGACTAGCACTTTACGAGCAGTACTTC.

J is TRBJ2-7 and V is TRBV28; TRBD2 matches at 10 bases. The germline V gene encodes CDR1 MDHEN and CDR2 SYDVKM. V shed 6 bases and J 6 bases; nucleotides not matched to a gene: 8. The CDR3 is made up of 14 amino acids. CDR3 residues: CASSGLAGVFEQYF. CDR3 sequence (DNA): TGTGCCAGCAGCGGGCTAGCGGGGGTCTTCGAGCAGTACTTC.

CDR3 residues: CASRGQQETQYF. The DNA of the CDR3 is TGTGCCAGTAGGGGGCAGCAAGAGACCCAGTACTTC. The chain joins TRBV19 to TRBJ2-5; D might be TRBD1 (5 bases). V shed 6 bases and J shed 2 bases, with 7 bases lying between them. This CDR3 spans 12 amino acids. Looked up from germline, CDR1 is LNHDA and CDR2 is SQIVND (reference sequence).

The chain is built from TRBV6-5 and TRBJ2-1, with 10 bases that match TRBD1. CDR3 size: 15 residues. Germline V gene data show CDR1 as MNHEY and CDR2 as SVGAGI. Trimming at V came to 0 bases and at J to 5 bases, leaving 1 base not matched to a gene. CDR3 sequence: CASSYSGQGNNEQFF. DNA of the CDR3: TGTGCCAGCAGTTACTCGGGACAGGGGAACAATGAGCAGTTCTTC.

The chain is built from TRBV6-6 and TRBJ2-1; D might be TRBD1 (5 bases). V lost 6 bases and J lost 4, with 16 bases in between. Germline V gene lookup returns CDR1 MNHNY and CDR2 SVGAGI (reference sequence). CDR3 length equals 15 residues. The CDR3 bases are TGTGCCAGCAGAGCAAGCGACAGTAATTACAATGAGCAGTTCTTC. It yields the protein CASRASDSNYNEQFF.

DNA for the CDR3: TGCGCCAGCAGTGGGTCCCGGGAAGGGAGCTATGGCTACACCTTC. It encodes CASSGSREGSYGYTF. The chain joins TRBV10-2 to TRBJ1-2; D unclear. The V gene lost 4 bases and the J gene lost 4 bases, with 16 bases spanning the gap. CDR3 length: 15 residues. From germline, CDR1 is WSHSY and CDR2 SAAADI.

This clone occurred a few times. This rearrangement joins TRBV5-1 to TRBJ1-1, with a weak D call TRBD1 (5 bases). V was pared by 3 bases and J by 4 bases, with 13 bases between. CDR3 length equals 14 residues. Germline values: CDR1 SGHRS, CDR2 YFSETQ. The CDR3 protein is CASSSTGSSTEAFF. The CDR3 DNA sequence: TGCGCCAGCAGCTCAACAGGTAGTTCCACTGAAGCTTTCTTT.

The chain carries TRBV7-3 and TRBJ2-2; D is ambiguous. CDR3 size: 13 residues. Trimming stripped 1 base from V and 6 bases from J, with 6 bases between. Germline CDR1 is SGHTA and CDR2 is FQGTGA. The CDR3 region has the DNA TGTGCCAGCAGCTTAAGACTTCCCGGGGAGCTGTTTTTT. It is translated as CASSLRLPGELFF.